A selection of T cell receptor beta chains follows, all from one sample in a study of T cell changes during pregnancy in multiple sclerosis. Clones were sequenced by immunoSEQ multiplex PCR, and TCRdb holds only the in-frame ones, with some missing. The data hold more than 80,000 clones, with approximately 90% observed a single time. Sequencing was performed on peripheral blood, taken after pregnancy. The receptors derive from a female donor with multiple sclerosis, enrolled in a pregnancy study. Both conserved end residues are part of each CDR3. Each record gives: J gene, D gene, clone size, V gene, CDR3 protein, CDR3 DNA. The D gene is left open where the match is weak. Some rows have no size entry. The others give once, few or many, or a class for an expanded clone.

>TRBJ2-7|TRBD1|.|TRBV6-6
CASRTQGQGDYEQYF
TGTGCCAGCAGAACACAGGGACAGGGGGATTACGAGCAGTACTTC
>TRBJ1-1|TRBD1|.|TRBV5-1
CASSKGGQGSTEAFF
TGCGCCAGCAGCAAGGGGGGACAGGGTAGTACTGAAGCTTTCTTT
>TRBJ1-1|TRBD1|.|TRBV5-1
CASSLGDRGNTEAFF
TGCGCCAGCAGCTTGGGTGACAGGGGGAACACTGAAGCTTTCTTT
>TRBJ2-1|TRBD2|.|TRBV9
CASTLLAGGPNEQFF
TGTGCCAGCACCCTACTAGCGGGAGGGCCTAATGAGCAGTTCTTC
>TRBJ1-1|.|.|TRBV16
CASSQLRAGVAAFF
TGTGCCAGCAGCCAATTGCGAGCCGGTGTCGCGGCTTTCTTT
>TRBJ2-3|TRBD2|once|TRBV18
CASSPLAGGREDTQYF
TGTGCCAGCTCACCATTAGCGGGGGGGCGAGAAGATACGCAGTATTTT
>TRBJ1-5|.|.|TRBV6-1
CASSLQGYYQPQHF
TGTGCCAGCAGTTTACAGGGTTATTATCAGCCCCAGCATTTT
>TRBJ2-7|.|few|TRBV9
CASSAGTQGGSYEQYF
TGTGCCAGCAGCGCGGGGACTCAGGGGGGTTCCTACGAGCAGTACTTC
>TRBJ2-6|TRBD2|.|TRBV18
CASSPAGVGANVLTF
TGTGCCAGCTCACCCGCGGGGGTTGGGGCCAACGTCCTGACTTTC
>TRBJ2-1|TRBD2|.|TRBV5-1
CASSLASGVYNEQFF
TGCGCCAGCAGCTTGGCTAGCGGGGTCTACAATGAGCAGTTCTTC
>TRBJ1-4|TRBD1|.|TRBV4-1
CASSSTGLGEKLFF
TGCGCCAGCAGCTCGACAGGGCTTGGTGAAAAACTGTTTTTT
>TRBJ2-6|.|.|TRBV6-1
CASLGAGANVLTF
TGTGCCAGCCTGGGGGCGGGGGCCAACGTCCTGACTTTC
>TRBJ2-3|TRBD2|.|TRBV14
CASSLLAGGIDTQYF
TGTGCCAGCAGCCTACTAGCGGGAGGGATAGATACGCAGTATTTT
>TRBJ2-5|.|.|TRBV5-4
CASSLGTVQETQYF
TGTGCCAGCAGCTTGGGGACAGTCCAAGAGACCCAGTACTTC
>TRBJ1-4|.|.|TRBV27
CASSLFGGPNEKLFF
TGTGCCAGCAGTTTATTCGGGGGTCCTAATGAAAAACTGTTTTTT
>TRBJ1-6|TRBD1|few|TRBV19
CASSQGAVYNSPLHF
TGTGCCAGTTCACAGGGGGCGGTCTATAATTCACCCCTCCACTTT
>TRBJ1-1|TRBD1|.|TRBV5-1
CASSPGTGRGTEAFF
TGCGCCAGCAGCCCCGGGACAGGGAGAGGCACTGAAGCTTTCTTT
>TRBJ2-1|.|.|TRBV5-1
CASTQGLSSYNEQFF
TGCGCCAGCACGCAGGGGTTGAGCTCCTACAATGAGCAGTTCTTC
>TRBJ1-5|.|.|TRBV27
CASTRGLGNQPQHF
TGTGCCAGCACAAGAGGGCTTGGCAATCAGCCCCAGCATTTT
>TRBJ2-7|TRBD2|.|TRBV9
CASSPSGSSYEQYF
TGTGCCAGCAGCCCTAGCGGGAGCTCCTACGAGCAGTACTTC
>TRBJ1-1|.|.|TRBV28
CASTQISQNTEAFF
TGTGCCAGCACCCAGATCTCCCAAAACACTGAAGCTTTCTTT
>TRBJ2-3|.|.|TRBV5-1
CASSLALTGTDTQYF
TGCGCCAGCAGCTTGGCTCTGACTGGCACAGATACGCAGTATTTT
>TRBJ2-1|TRBD2|.|TRBV5-1
CASSLEPSGGSNNEQFF
TGCGCCAGCAGCTTGGAGCCTAGCGGGGGGTCCAACAATGAGCAGTTCTTC
>TRBJ2-3|TRBD2|.|TRBV14
CASSQEETSGRAFGTDTQYF
TGTGCCAGCAGCCAAGAGGAAACTAGCGGGAGGGCCTTCGGCACAGATACGCAGTATTTT
>TRBJ2-4|.|.|TRBV29-1
CSVVRSGNIQYF
TGCAGCGTTGTTCGCTCCGGAAACATTCAGTACTTC
>TRBJ1-2|.|.|TRBV5-1
CASRRDSHYGYTF
TGCGCCAGCAGAAGGGACTCCCACTATGGCTACACCTTC
>TRBJ2-1|TRBD2|.|TRBV5-1
CASSAGTSGGGAYNEQFF
TGCGCCAGCAGCGCCGGGACTAGCGGGGGGGGAGCCTACAATGAGCAGTTCTTC
>TRBJ1-2|.|.|TRBV4-2
CASSQDLAGGSLYGYTF
TGTGCCAGCAGCCAAGATTTGGCCGGGGGTTCCCTCTATGGCTACACCTTC
>TRBJ1-1|.|few|TRBV2
CASSQQGNTEAFF
TGTGCCAGCAGCCAACAGGGAAACACTGAAGCTTTCTTT
>TRBJ1-3|TRBD1|.|TRBV28
CAGRTGGSGNTIYF
TGTGCCGGACGGACAGGGGGCTCTGGAAACACCATATATTTT
>TRBJ1-2|TRBD1|few|TRBV6-1
CASTLDRRYGYTF
TGTGCCAGCACTTTGGACAGGCGCTATGGCTACACCTTC
>TRBJ2-7|.|many|TRBV7-7
CASSLFQGYEQYF
TGTGCCAGCAGCTTATTCCAGGGGTACGAGCAGTACTTC
>TRBJ2-7|.|.|TRBV5-4
CASSLAGGANYEQYF
TGTGCCAGCAGCTTGGCTGGGGGGGCCAACTACGAGCAGTACTTC
>TRBJ1-5|.|.|TRBV27
CASSSGWNQPQHF
TGTGCCAGCAGTTCAGGGTGGAATCAGCCCCAGCATTTT
>TRBJ1-1|.|.|TRBV10-2
CASTNTGSRTEAFF
TGCGCCAGCACCAATACAGGGTCTCGGACTGAAGCTTTCTTT
>TRBJ2-3|TRBD2|.|TRBV6-5
CASSYESGGADTQYF
TGTGCCAGCAGTTACGAAAGCGGGGGGGCGGATACGCAGTATTTT
>TRBJ2-5|.|.|TRBV11-2
CASSRLRGETQYF
TGTGCCAGCAGCCGACTCAGGGGCGAGACCCAGTACTTC
>TRBJ2-1|TRBD1|.|TRBV19
CDPLRTGQGYNEQFF
TGTGACCCCCTCCGAACGGGACAGGGGTACAATGAGCAGTTCTTC
>TRBJ2-1|TRBD2|.|TRBV2
CASRTTGTREGEQFF
TGTGCCAGCCGAACGACCGGGACTAGAGAGGGTGAGCAGTTCTTC
>TRBJ1-3|.|.|TRBV6-5
CASREGNTIYF
TGTGCCAGCAGAGAGGGAAACACCATATATTTT
>TRBJ2-3|.|.|TRBV28
CASSFRGSDTQYF
TGTGCCAGCAGTTTTAGAGGGTCAGATACGCAGTATTTT
>TRBJ2-2|.|.|TRBV6-4
CASSDYQKLFF
TGTGCCAGCAGCGATTACCAGAAGCTGTTTTTT
>TRBJ2-1|TRBD2|once|TRBV9
CASSVGGTRPIEQFF
TGTGCCAGCAGCGTAGGAGGGACTAGGCCCATTGAGCAGTTCTTC
>TRBJ1-6|.|.|TRBV19
CASSIFQNSPLHF
TGTGCCAGTAGTATCTTCCAGAATTCACCCCTCCACTTT
>TRBJ1-1|.|.|TRBV5-1
CASSLAETGNTEAFF
TGCGCCAGCAGCTTGGCCGAGACAGGGAACACTGAAGCTTTCTTT
>TRBJ1-5|TRBD1|.|TRBV6-1
CASRWGTVHNQPQHF
TGTGCCAGCAGATGGGGGACAGTTCACAATCAGCCCCAGCATTTT
>TRBJ2-3|.|.|TRBV19
CASSTPSEITDTQYF
TGTGCCAGTAGTACCCCATCCGAGATCACAGATACGCAGTATTTT
>TRBJ2-7|.|once|TRBV30
CAWSGRGYEQYF
TGTGCCTGGAGTGGAAGGGGCTACGAGCAGTACTTC
>TRBJ2-7|.|.|TRBV5-6
CASSLAAAEYEQYF
TGTGCCAGCAGCTTGGCGGCAGCGGAATACGAGCAGTACTTC
>TRBJ2-1|.|.|TRBV6-6
CASSQQGDNEQFF
TGTGCCAGCAGCCAACAGGGAGACAATGAGCAGTTCTTC